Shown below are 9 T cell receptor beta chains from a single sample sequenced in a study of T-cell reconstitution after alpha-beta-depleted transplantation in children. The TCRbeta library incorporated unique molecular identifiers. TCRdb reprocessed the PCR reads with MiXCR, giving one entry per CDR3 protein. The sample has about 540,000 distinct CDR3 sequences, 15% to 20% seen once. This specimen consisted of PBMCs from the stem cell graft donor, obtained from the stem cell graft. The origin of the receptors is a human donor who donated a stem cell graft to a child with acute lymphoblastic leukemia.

CDR3 bases: TGCGCCAGCAGCGGAGGGGGACAGGGGGTATATCAGCCCCAGCATTTT. Translated, it gives CASSGGGQGVYQPQHF. This chain links TRBV4-1 with TRBJ1-5; 11 bases are shared with TRBD1. The germline V gene encodes CDR1 MGHRA and CDR2 YSYEKL. V gave up 5 bases and J gave up 5 bases; unmatched junction bases: 8. There are 16 residues in the CDR3.

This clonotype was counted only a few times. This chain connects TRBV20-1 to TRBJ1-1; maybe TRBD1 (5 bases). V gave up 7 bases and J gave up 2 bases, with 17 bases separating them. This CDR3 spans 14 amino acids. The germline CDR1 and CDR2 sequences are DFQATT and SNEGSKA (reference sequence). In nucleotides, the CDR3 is TGCAGTGTTGCCGTCGGGGGGATCAACACTGAAGCTTTCTTT. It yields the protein CSVAVGGINTEAFF.

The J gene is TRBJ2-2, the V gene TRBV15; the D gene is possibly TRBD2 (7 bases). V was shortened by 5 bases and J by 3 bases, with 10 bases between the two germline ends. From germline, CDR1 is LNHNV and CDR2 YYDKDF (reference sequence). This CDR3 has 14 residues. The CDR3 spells CATSGEGDTGELFF. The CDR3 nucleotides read TGTGCCACCAGCGGGGAGGGGGACACCGGGGAGCTGTTTTTT.

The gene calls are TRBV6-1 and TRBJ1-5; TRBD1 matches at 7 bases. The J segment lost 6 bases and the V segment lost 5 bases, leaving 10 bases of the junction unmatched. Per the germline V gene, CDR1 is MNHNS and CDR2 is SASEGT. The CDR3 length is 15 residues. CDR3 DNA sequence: TGTGCCAGCAGTCGCCGGACAGGCAATCTTCAGCCCCAGCATTTT. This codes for CASSRRTGNLQPQHF.

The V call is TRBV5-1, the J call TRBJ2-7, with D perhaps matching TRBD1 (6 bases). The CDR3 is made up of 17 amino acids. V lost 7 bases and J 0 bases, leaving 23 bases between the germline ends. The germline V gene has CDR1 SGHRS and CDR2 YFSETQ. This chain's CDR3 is CASLRPTRDTYSYEQYF. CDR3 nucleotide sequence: TGCGCCAGCTTGAGACCCACACGGGACACATACTCCTACGAGCAGTACTTC.

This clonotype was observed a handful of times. In nucleotides, the CDR3 is TGCGCCAGCAGATCACCGGGACAGGGACCCTACGAGCAGTACTTC. It encodes CASRSPGQGPYEQYF. The gene calls are TRBV5-1 and TRBJ2-7; 9 bases fit TRBD1. The V gene end was trimmed by 5 bases and the J gene end by 2 bases; junction bases not matched to a gene: 8. Germline CDR1 and CDR2: SGHRS and YFSETQ. The CDR3 length is 15 residues.

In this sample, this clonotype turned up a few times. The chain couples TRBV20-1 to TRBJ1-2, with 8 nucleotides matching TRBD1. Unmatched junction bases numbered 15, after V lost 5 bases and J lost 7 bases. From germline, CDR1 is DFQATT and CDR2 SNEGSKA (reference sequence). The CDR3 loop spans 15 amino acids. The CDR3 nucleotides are TGCAGTGCTCTTTACCGGGACAGGTTTGAATCTGGCTACACCTTC. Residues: CSALYRDRFESGYTF.

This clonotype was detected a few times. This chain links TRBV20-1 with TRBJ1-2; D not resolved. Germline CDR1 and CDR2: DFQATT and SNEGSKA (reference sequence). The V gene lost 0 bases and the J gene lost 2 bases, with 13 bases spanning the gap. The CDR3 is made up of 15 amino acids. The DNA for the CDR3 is TGCAGTGCTAGAGATGGAGGAGGGTCGAACTATGGCTACACCTTC. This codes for CSARDGGGSNYGYTF.

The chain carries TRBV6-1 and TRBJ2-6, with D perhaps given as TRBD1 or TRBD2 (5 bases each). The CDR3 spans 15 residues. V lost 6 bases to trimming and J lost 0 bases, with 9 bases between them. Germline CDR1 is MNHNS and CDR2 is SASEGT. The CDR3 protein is CASSWDGSGANVLTF. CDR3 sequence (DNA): TGTGCCAGCAGCTGGGACGGCTCTGGGGCCAACGTCCTGACTTTC.